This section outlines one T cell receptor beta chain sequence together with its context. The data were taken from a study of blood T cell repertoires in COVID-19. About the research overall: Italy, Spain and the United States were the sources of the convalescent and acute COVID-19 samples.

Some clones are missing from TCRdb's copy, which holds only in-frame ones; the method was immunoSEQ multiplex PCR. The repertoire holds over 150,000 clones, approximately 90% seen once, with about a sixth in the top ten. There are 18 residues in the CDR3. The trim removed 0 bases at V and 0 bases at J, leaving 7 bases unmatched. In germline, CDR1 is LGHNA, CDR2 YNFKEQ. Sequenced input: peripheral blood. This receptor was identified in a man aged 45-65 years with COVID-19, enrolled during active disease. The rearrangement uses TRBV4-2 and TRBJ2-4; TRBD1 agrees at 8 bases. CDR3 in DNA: TGTGCCAGCAGCCAAGATGTGGGACAGGAGTTAGCCAAAAACATTCAGTACTTC. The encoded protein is CASSQDVGQELAKNIQYF.